The 17 T cell receptor beta chains below were found in one sample sequenced in a study of memory CD4+ T cells and cytomegalovirus serostatus. Generated by immunoSEQ multiplex PCR, the TCRdb table keeps only in-frame clones and is missing some. The sample includes under 55,000 clones, 80% to 90% of them seen just once. Single viable CD3+CD4+CD8-CD45RO+ cells were sorted as the memory CD4+ T cells. The sequenced sample consisted of memory CD4+ T cells from blood. The receptors originated from an adult in good health and CMV-seropositive.

The count of this clone is one. The chain employs TRBV7-8 and TRBJ1-3, with 8 bases aligning to TRBD1. This CDR3 is 14 amino acids long. Germline loops: CDR1 SGHVS, CDR2 FQNEAQ. The J segment lost 3 bases and the V segment lost 5 bases, leaving 3 bases of the junction unmatched. As DNA, the CDR3 is TGTGCCAGCAGCATCGACAGGGGTGGAAACACCATATATTTT. This encodes CASSIDRGGNTIYF.

CDR3 coding DNA: TGTGCCAGCAGACCCCGACAGGGACGGAACACCGGGGAGCTGTTTTTT. It translates to CASRPRQGRNTGELFF. The chain has TRBV11-2 and TRBJ2-2; TRBD1 matches 7 bases. J was trimmed by 1 base and V by 6 bases; bases with no gene match: 8. Per germline, CDR1 SGHAT and CDR2 FQNNGV. The CDR3 length is 16 residues.

J is TRBJ2-7 and V is TRBV7-9, with D hard to call. V shed 6 bases and J shed 1 base, with 19 bases lying between them. The CDR3 length is 16 residues. In germline, CDR1 is SEHNR, CDR2 FQNEAQ (reference sequence). In nucleotides, the CDR3 is TGTGCCAGCAGACCCCCATTTGCCATCGGATCCTACGAGCAGTACTTC. This translates into CASRPPFAIGSYEQYF.

This chain links TRBV5-1 with TRBJ2-7; 9 bases line up with TRBD1. The CDR3 contains 15 residues. Germline CDR1 is SGHRS and CDR2 is YFSETQ. The trim removed 4 bases at V and 6 bases at J, leaving 11 bases unmatched. The CDR3 region is CASSPGGTGGLEQYF. CDR3 DNA sequence: TGCGCCAGCAGCCCGGGGGGCACAGGGGGCCTCGAGCAGTACTTC.

J is TRBJ2-5 and V is TRBV2; tentatively, D is TRBD1 (6 bases). Germline CDR1 and CDR2: SNHLY and FYNNEI. V lost 8 bases and J lost 2, with 21 bases in between. The CDR3 runs to 16 residues. Written as DNA, the CDR3 is TGTGCCAGCGAAGGTGGGGGACAAAGCAGACAAGAGACCCAGTACTTC. It yields the protein CASEGGGQSRQETQYF.

This chain uses TRBV15 with TRBJ1-2; D is uncertain. Germline V lookup: CDR1 LNHNV, CDR2 YYDKDF (reference sequence). The V end was cut by 1 base, the J end by 4 bases, with 13 bases between. This CDR3 comprises 15 residues. Written as DNA, the CDR3 is TGTGCCACCAGCAGAGTTGCCGGGGTTGGCTATGGCTACACCTTC. As protein: CATSRVAGVGYGYTF. Using reference TRBV15 and TRBJ1-2 for the parts outside the CDR3, the full variable domain is DAMVIQNPRYQVTQFGKPVTLSCSQTLNHNVMYWYQQKSSQAPKLLFHYYDKDFNNEADTPDNFQSRRPNTSFCFLDIRSPGLGDTAMYLCATSRVAGVGYGYTFGSGTRLTVV.

The chain has TRBV20-1 and TRBJ2-5; D assignment may be TRBD1 or TRBD2 (5 bases each). The CDR3 spans 11 residues. Germline lookup yields CDR1 DFQATT and CDR2 SNEGSKA (reference sequence). Trimming stripped 3 bases from V and 6 bases from J, with 8 bases between. CDR3 in amino acids: CSARQGQTQYF. The CDR3 nucleotides read TGCAGTGCTAGGCAGGGACAGACCCAGTACTTC.

The rearrangement joins TRBV7-2 to TRBJ2-7; D is possibly TRBD1 (5 bases). V lost 1 base to trimming and J lost 2 bases, with 9 bases between them. This CDR3 region has 14 residues. Germline CDR1 reads SGHTA; CDR2 reads FQGNSA. CDR3 sequence reads: CASSLEARAYEQYF. CDR3 sequence (DNA): TGTGCCAGCAGCTTAGAGGCCAGGGCCTACGAGCAGTACTTC.

The genes are TRBV28 and TRBJ2-6; D may be TRBD2 (6 bases). CDR1 is MDHEN, CDR2 SYDVKM, per germline. The V end lost 8 bases, the J end lost 4 bases, and 15 bases lay between the germline ends. The CDR3 is 15 residues long. CDR3 amino acids: CASSTGGSGANVLTF. Written as DNA, the CDR3 is TGTGCCAGCTCGACTGGAGGGTCCGGGGCCAACGTCCTGACTTTC.

V is TRBV7-2 and J is TRBJ1-4; 8 nucleotides agree with TRBD1. CDR1 SGHTA and CDR2 FQGNSA come from the germline V gene. CDR3 length: 15 amino acids. V trimming: 3 bases; J trimming: 7 bases; junction bases outside the gene matches: 7. In nucleotides, the CDR3 is TGTGCCAGCAGCTTGCCGGGACAGGCGACTGAAAAACTGTTTTTT. It encodes CASSLPGQATEKLFF.

This clone has a single count. The chain carries TRBV7-6 and TRBJ1-1, with a weak D call TRBD1 (6 bases). Germline V gene lookup returns CDR1 SGHVS and CDR2 FNYEAQ. This CDR3 comprises 15 residues. V was pared by 5 bases and J by 0 bases, with 13 bases between. CDR3 region: CASSVQGGMNTEAFF. DNA for the CDR3: TGTGCCAGCAGCGTACAAGGGGGGATGAACACTGAAGCTTTCTTT.

This chain links TRBV6-5 with TRBJ2-4; no clear D gene. V gave up 6 bases and J gave up 6 bases, with 15 bases separating them. This CDR3 region has 14 residues. Germline V lookup: CDR1 MNHEY, CDR2 SVGAGI. CDR3 protein: CASRRSDGRNIQYF. The CDR3 region has the DNA TGTGCCAGCAGACGCAGTGACGGACGAAACATTCAGTACTTC.

This sequence joins TRBV5-1 and TRBJ1-2; TRBD1 agrees at 9 bases. The germline V gene encodes CDR1 SGHRS and CDR2 YFSETQ. After removal of 2 bases from V and 6 bases from J, the junction contained 5 bases not matched to a gene. The CDR3 is 14 residues long. The chain's CDR3 is CASSFTGTGNGYTF. The CDR3 bases are TGCGCCAGCAGCTTTACCGGGACAGGGAATGGCTACACCTTC.

This chain joins TRBV5-1 and TRBJ1-4; D not resolved. V was clipped by 5 bases and J by 0 bases, with 8 bases between them. This CDR3 region has 14 residues. Germline V CDR1 and CDR2: SGHRS, YFSETQ. The CDR3 bases are TGCGCCAGCAGGTCCGCAGCAACTAATGAAAAACTGTTTTTT. Protein: CASRSAATNEKLFF.

The chain joins TRBV12-5 to TRBJ2-2; D is ambiguous. V lost 7 bases, J lost 6 bases, and 9 bases lay in between. Germline CDR1 LGHNT, CDR2 FRNRAP. The CDR3 runs to 12 residues. The CDR3, as DNA: TGTGCTAGTGAGTCATTCTCCGGGGAGCTGTTTTTT. It encodes CASESFSGELFF. The full variable domain, rest sourced from reference TRBV12-5 and TRBJ2-2, is DARVTQTPRHKVTEMGQEVTMRCQPILGHNTVFWYRQTMMQGLELLAYFRNRAPLDDSGMPKDRFSAEMPDATLATLKIQPSEPRDSAVYFCASESFSGELFFGEGSRLTVL.

The chain is built from TRBV10-3 and TRBJ1-1, with D uncertain. Trimming cost V 6 bases and J 2 bases, with 16 bases left between them. The CDR3 has 15 residues. Germline CDR1 ENHRY, CDR2 SYGVKD. CDR3 amino acids: CAISKEQDLNTEAFF. The DNA for the CDR3 is TGTGCCATCAGCAAAGAGCAGGATCTCAACACTGAAGCTTTCTTT.

There are a few counts of this clone. The chain uses TRBV18 and TRBJ1-1; D is uncertain. The CDR3 contains 14 residues. V was trimmed by 1 base and J by 1 base, leaving 7 bases between them. CDR1 and CDR2 from the germline V gene are KGHSH and LQKENI. This chain's CDR3 is CASSPQPKNTEAFF. CDR3 sequence (DNA): TGTGCCAGCTCACCACAGCCGAAGAACACTGAAGCTTTCTTT.